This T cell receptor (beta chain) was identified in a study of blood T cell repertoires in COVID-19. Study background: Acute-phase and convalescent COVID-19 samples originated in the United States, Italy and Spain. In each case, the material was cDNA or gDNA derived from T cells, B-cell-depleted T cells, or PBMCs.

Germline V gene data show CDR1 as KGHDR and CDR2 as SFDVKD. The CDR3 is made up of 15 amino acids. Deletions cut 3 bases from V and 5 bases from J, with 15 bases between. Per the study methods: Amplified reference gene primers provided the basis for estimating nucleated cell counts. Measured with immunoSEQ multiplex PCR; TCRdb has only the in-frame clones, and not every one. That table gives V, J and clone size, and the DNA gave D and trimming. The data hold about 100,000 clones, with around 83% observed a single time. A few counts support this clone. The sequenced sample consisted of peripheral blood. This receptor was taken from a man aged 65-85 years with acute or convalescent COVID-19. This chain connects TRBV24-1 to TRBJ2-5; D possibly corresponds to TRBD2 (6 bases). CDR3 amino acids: CATSDVGGSDETQYF. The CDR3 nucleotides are TGTGCCACCAGTGATGTGGGGGGTAGCGATGAGACCCAGTACTTC.